The 13 T cell receptor beta chains below come from one sample, sequenced in a study of T cells of healthy individuals. Each CDR3 protein gets one entry after TCRdb re-called the 5' RACE reads with MiXCR. The data contain fewer than 70,000 distinct CDR3 sequences, over 12% of them singletons. The receptor source for this set is a human donor in good health.

This clonotype was counted ten times or more. The chain has TRBV19 and TRBJ1-5, with D hard to call. Germline CDR1 and CDR2: LNHDA and SQIVND (reference sequence). CDR3 length: 12 amino acids. Between the trimmed V and J ends, which lost 5 bases and 3 bases, there was a span of 5 bases. The CDR3 bases are TGTGCCAGTAGTCCGTCCAATCAGCCCCAGCATTTT. It translates to CASSPSNQPQHF. Supplemented by reference TRBV19 and TRBJ1-5, the full variable domain reads DGGITQSPKYLFRKEGQNVTLSCEQNLNHDAMYWYRQDPGQGLRLIYYSQIVNDFQKGDIAEGYSVSREKKESFPLTVTSAQKNPTAFYLCASSPSNQPQHFGDGTRLSIL.

This clonotype was detected a few times. The chain couples TRBV5-1 to TRBJ2-3; D call uncertain. This CDR3 has 16 residues. The germline gives CDR1 SGHRS, CDR2 YFSETQ. V lost 0 bases, J lost 1 base, and 12 bases lay in between. CDR3 DNA sequence: TGCGCCAGCAGCTTGGATGGGAAAAGAGGCACAGATACGCAGTATTTT. Its translation is CASSLDGKRGTDTQYF.

The sample holds many counts of this clonotype. The chain combines TRBV29-1 with TRBJ1-1; perhaps TRBD1 as D (6 bases). The CDR3 is 13 residues long. Germline CDR1 reads SQVTM; CDR2 reads ANQGSEA. Between the trimmed V and J ends, which lost 8 bases and 0 bases, there was a span of 13 bases. The CDR3 reads CSPLQGMNTEAFF. In nucleotides, the CDR3 is TGCAGCCCCTTACAGGGCATGAACACTGAAGCTTTCTTT. The full variable domain, in which reference TRBV29-1 and TRBJ1-1 provide the parts outside the CDR3, is SAVISQKPSRDICQRGTSLTIQCQVDSQVTMMFWYRQQPGQSLTLIATANQGSEATYESGFVIDKFPISRPNLTFSTLTVSNMSPEDSSIYLCSPLQGMNTEAFFGQGTRLTVV.

This clonotype was observed a handful of times. The CDR3 coding sequence is TGTGCCAGCAGCGGGACAGCCTACGAGCAGTACTTC. Its translation is CASSGTAYEQYF. The rearrangement joins TRBV5-6 to TRBJ2-7; 7 positions match TRBD1. Per the germline V gene, CDR1 is SGHDT and CDR2 is YYEEEE. V gave up 4 bases and J gave up 2 bases; unmatched junction bases: 0. The CDR3 covers 12 residues.

This clonotype was seen a handful of times. DNA of the CDR3: TGTGCCGCCCACGGTGCCCGGAGCTACGAGCAGTACTTC. This sequence encodes CAAHGARSYEQYF. The rearrangement joins TRBV30 to TRBJ2-7; D remains unclear. This CDR3 has 13 amino acids. The V gene's germline CDR1 is GTSNPN and CDR2 SVGIG (reference sequence). The ends were cut back, 8 bases at V and 3 bases at J, with 17 bases in the middle.

This clonotype was seen repeatedly, ten times or more. V usage is TRBV7-2 and J usage is TRBJ2-7, with no clear D. Germline CDR1 is SGHTA and CDR2 is FQGNSA. V was shortened by 0 bases and J by 6 bases, with 9 bases between the two germline ends. This CDR3 is built from 13 residues. The CDR3 reads CASSLASSSEQYF. Here the CDR3 DNA reads TGTGCCAGCAGCTTAGCATCCAGCTCCGAGCAGTACTTC.

The V call is TRBV5-1, the J call TRBJ2-3, with 7 positions matching TRBD2. In germline, CDR1 is SGHRS, CDR2 YFSETQ. This CDR3 is built from 16 residues. V gave up 0 bases and J gave up 1 base; unmatched junction bases: 5. The CDR3 reads CASSLDRAGRTDTQYF. Written as DNA, the CDR3 is TGCGCCAGCAGCTTGGACAGAGCGGGGCGCACAGATACGCAGTATTTT.

This rearrangement joins TRBV7-9 to TRBJ2-1, with TRBD2 identical over 11 bases. Germline lookup yields CDR1 SEHNR and CDR2 FQNEAQ (reference sequence). Germline trimming cut 1 base from V and 10 bases from J; bases unmatched to any gene: 9. This CDR3 has 16 amino acids. CDR3 in amino acids: CASSLVLSGRAYEQFF. CDR3 nucleotide sequence: TGTGCCAGCAGCTTAGTTCTTAGCGGGAGGGCCTACGAGCAGTTCTTC.

This clonotype was recorded a few times. V usage is TRBV2 and J usage is TRBJ2-6, with a weak D call TRBD2 (5 bases). Germline V CDR1 and CDR2: SNHLY, FYNNEI. The ends were cut back, 2 bases at V and 4 bases at J, with 9 bases in the middle. CDR3 length equals 15 residues. CDR3 DNA sequence: TGTGCCAGCAGTGAAAGTCCGGGAGGGGCCAACGTCCTGACTTTC. Translated, it gives CASSESPGGANVLTF.

This clonotype has ten or more counts. V gene TRBV24-1 combines with J gene TRBJ2-3, with 8 bases that match TRBD2. Trimming cost V 1 base and J 3 bases; bases outside gene matches: 2. The CDR3 sequence is 15 residues long. In germline, CDR1 is KGHDR, CDR2 SFDVKD. This CDR3 is CATSDLAGATDTQYF. The CDR3 nucleotides read TGTGCCACCAGTGATTTAGCGGGAGCGACAGATACGCAGTATTTT.

This clonotype was recorded many times. V is TRBV5-1 and J is TRBJ1-3; no reliable D call. Germline V gives CDR1 SGHRS, CDR2 YFSETQ. This CDR3 comprises 14 residues. The V gene lost 5 bases and the J gene lost 1 base, with 10 bases spanning the gap. The CDR3 is CASSASISGNTIYF. CDR3 bases: TGCGCCAGCAGTGCCAGTATTTCTGGAAACACCATATATTTT.

This clonotype has ten or more counts. The chain carries TRBV5-4 and TRBJ2-3; 7 nucleotides line up with TRBD1. CDR1 and CDR2 (germline): SGHNT, YYREEE (reference sequence). The length of the CDR3 is 17 residues. V lost 3 bases and J lost 5; bases outside the gene matches: 15. The CDR3 DNA is TGTGCCAGCAGCTCGGGACAGATAAGCCCCCGGGAAGATACGCAGTATTTT. This translates into CASSSGQISPREDTQYF. The full variable domain, rest sourced from reference TRBV5-4 and TRBJ2-3, is ETGVTQSPTHLIKTRGQQVTLRCSSQSGHNTVSWYQQALGQGPQFIFQYYREEENGRGNFPPRFSGLQFPNYSSELNVNALELDDSALYLCASSSGQISPREDTQYFGPGTRLTVL.

In its sample, this clonotype was seen a few times. The chain combines TRBV15 with TRBJ2-5, with 8 bases lining up with TRBD2. Germline V gene lookup returns CDR1 LNHNV and CDR2 YYDKDF (reference sequence). Trimming cost V 1 base and J 4 bases; bases outside gene matches: 8. The CDR3 length is 16 residues. The CDR3 region has the DNA TGTGCCACCAGCAGAGCGGCAGCGGGGGCCCGAGAGACCCAGTACTTC. It codes for CATSRAAAGARETQYF. Full variable domain (outside the CDR3, taken from reference TRBV15 and TRBJ2-5): DAMVIQNPRYQVTQFGKPVTLSCSQTLNHNVMYWYQQKSSQAPKLLFHYYDKDFNNEADTPDNFQSRRPNTSFCFLDIRSPGLGDTAMYLCATSRAAAGARETQYFGPGTRLLVL.